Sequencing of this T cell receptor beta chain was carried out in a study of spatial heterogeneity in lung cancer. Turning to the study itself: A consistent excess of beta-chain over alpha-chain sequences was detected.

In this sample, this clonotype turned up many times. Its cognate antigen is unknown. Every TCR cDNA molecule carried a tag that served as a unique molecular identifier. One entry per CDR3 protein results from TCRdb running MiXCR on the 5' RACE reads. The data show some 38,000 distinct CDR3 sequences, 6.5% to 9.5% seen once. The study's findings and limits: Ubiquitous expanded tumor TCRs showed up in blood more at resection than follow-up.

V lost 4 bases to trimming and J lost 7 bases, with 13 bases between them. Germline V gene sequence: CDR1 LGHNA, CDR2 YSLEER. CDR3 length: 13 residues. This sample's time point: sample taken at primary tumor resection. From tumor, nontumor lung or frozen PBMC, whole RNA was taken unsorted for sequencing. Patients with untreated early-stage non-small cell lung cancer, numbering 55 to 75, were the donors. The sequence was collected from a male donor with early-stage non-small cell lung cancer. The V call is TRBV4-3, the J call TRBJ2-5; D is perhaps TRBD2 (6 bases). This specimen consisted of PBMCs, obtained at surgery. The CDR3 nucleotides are TGCGCCAGCAGCCTCCACATGGGGGGGACCCAGTACTTC. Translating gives CASSLHMGGTQYF.